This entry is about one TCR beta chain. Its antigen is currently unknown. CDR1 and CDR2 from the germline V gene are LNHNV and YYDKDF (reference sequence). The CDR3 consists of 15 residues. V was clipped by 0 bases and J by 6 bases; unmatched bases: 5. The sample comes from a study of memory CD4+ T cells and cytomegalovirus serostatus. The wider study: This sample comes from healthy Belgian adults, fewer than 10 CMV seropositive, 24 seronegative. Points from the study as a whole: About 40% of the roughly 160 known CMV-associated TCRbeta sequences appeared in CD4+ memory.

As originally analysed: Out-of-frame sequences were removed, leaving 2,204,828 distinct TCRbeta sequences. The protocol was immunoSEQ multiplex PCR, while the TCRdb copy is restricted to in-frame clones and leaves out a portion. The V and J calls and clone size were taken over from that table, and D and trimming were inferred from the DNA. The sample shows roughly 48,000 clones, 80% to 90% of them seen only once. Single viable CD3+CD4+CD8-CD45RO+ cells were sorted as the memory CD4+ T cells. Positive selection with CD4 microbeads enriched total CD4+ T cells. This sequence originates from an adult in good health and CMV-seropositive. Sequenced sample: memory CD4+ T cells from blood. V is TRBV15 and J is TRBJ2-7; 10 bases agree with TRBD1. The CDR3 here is CATSRDLGQGSEQYF. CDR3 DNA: TGTGCCACCAGCAGAGATTTGGGACAGGGGAGCGAGCAGTACTTC.